Listed below are T cell receptor beta chains from one sample, sequenced in a study of T cell repertoires in cytomegalovirus infection. Their antigens remain unidentified. TCRdb passed the reads through MiXCR, listing each CDR3 protein once. The table includes about 180,000 distinct CDR3 sequences, less than 25% detected once. The sequencing here drew on CD8+ T cells from cultured PBMCs, taken from culture after CMV antigen stimulation. These receptors were obtained from a human donor in good health (CMV status not recorded). Some clones in this sample may be carry-over from other donors' samples. CDR3s include the opening cysteine and the closing phenylalanine or tryptophan. The D gene is left open where the match is weak. Expanded clones get a size class; other rows say once, few or many, or leave the size out.

J gene | D gene | V gene | clone size | CDR3 length | CDR3 protein | CDR3 DNA
TRBJ1-1 | NA | TRBV6-6 | few | 14 | CASSPTGGPSEAFF | TGTGCCAGCAGCCCGACGGGGGGTCCCTCTGAAGCTTTCTTT
TRBJ1-4 | NA | TRBV12-3/TRBV12-4 | many | 17 | CASSLEVRTAANEKLFF | TGTGCCAGCAGTTTAGAAGTACGGACTGCCGCTAATGAAAAACTGTTTTTT
TRBJ2-3 | TRBD2 | TRBV12-3/TRBV12-4 | once | 15 | CASSLRRGTTDTRYF | TGTGCCAGCAGTTTAAGGCGGGGGACCACAGATACGCGGTATTTT
TRBJ2-7 | NA | TRBV27 | NA | 12 | CASRTGSYEQYF | TGTGCCAGCAGAACAGGTTCCTACGAGCAGTACTTC
TRBJ2-3 | TRBD1 | TRBV30 | few | 14 | CACPDRGHTDTQYF | TGTGCCTGTCCGGACAGGGGGCACACAGATACGCAGTATTTT
TRBJ1-4 | TRBD1 | TRBV4-1 | NA | 13 | CASWAGGSEKLFF | TGCGCCAGCTGGGCAGGGGGCAGTGAAAAACTGTTTTTT
TRBJ1-4 | NA | TRBV7-2 | NA | 15 | CASRGWGRGGEKLFF | TGTGCCAGCAGAGGATGGGGGCGCGGAGGTGAAAAACTGTTTTTT
TRBJ1-2 | NA | TRBV6-5 | NA | 14 | CASSYSMGNYGYTF | TGTGCCAGCAGTTACTCGATGGGTAACTATGGCTACACCTTC
TRBJ1-4 | TRBD1 | TRBV4-1 | NA | 17 | CASSHPGQGAEGEKLFF | TGCGCCAGCAGTCACCCGGGACAGGGGGCGGAAGGGGAAAAACTGTTTTTT
TRBJ2-1 | TRBD1 | TRBV9 | NA | 13 | CASNGQGSYEQFF | TGTGCCAGCAACGGACAGGGTAGCTATGAGCAGTTCTTC
TRBJ1-2 | NA | TRBV7-9 | NA | 19 | CASSFTAIRENQDRVGYTF | TGTGCCAGCAGCTTCACAGCCATCCGGGAGAATCAGGATCGTGTTGGCTACACCTTC
TRBJ2-3 | TRBD2 | TRBV20-1 | NA | 14 | CSATPGLAPDTQYF | TGCAGTGCAACTCCGGGACTAGCACCCGATACGCAGTATTTT
TRBJ1-1 | TRBD1 | TRBV6-5 | few | 17 | CASSSRDRGPSHTEAFF | TGTGCCAGCAGTTCTCGGGACAGGGGACCGAGCCACACTGAAGCTTTCTTT
TRBJ2-2 | TRBD1 | TRBV2 | NA | 16 | CASSEVLGQGTGELFF | TGTGCCAGCAGTGAGGTCTTAGGACAGGGTACCGGGGAGCTGTTTTTT
TRBJ2-7 | TRBD2 | TRBV7-6 | NA | 15 | CASSLEAGSSYEQYF | TGTGCCAGCAGCTTAGAAGCGGGGAGCTCCTACGAGCAGTACTTC
TRBJ2-6 | NA | TRBV7-2 | few | 14 | CASSINKGANVLTF | TGTGCCAGCAGCATCAACAAGGGGGCCAACGTCCTGACTTTC
TRBJ2-5 | TRBD2 | TRBV6-1 | NA | 16 | CASSEAGGGIQETQYF | TGTGCCAGCAGTGAAGCTGGCGGGGGGATACAAGAGACCCAGTACTTC
TRBJ2-1 | NA | TRBV27 | few | 15 | CASTLYPITGHEQFF | TGTGCCAGCACCCTTTACCCAATAACTGGGCATGAGCAGTTCTTC
TRBJ2-1 | TRBD2 | TRBV6-1 | few | 16 | CASSETGGAPHNEQFF | TGTGCCAGCAGTGAAACGGGGGGGGCCCCCCACAATGAGCAGTTCTTC
TRBJ1-3 | NA | TRBV12-3/TRBV12-4 | NA | 16 | CASSLSAIHSGNTIYF | TGTGCCAGCAGTTTATCCGCGATCCACTCTGGAAACACCATATATTTT
TRBJ2-5 | NA | TRBV7-9 | few | 15 | CASSLRGQIQETQYF | TGTGCCAGCAGCTTGCGGGGGCAAATCCAAGAGACCCAGTACTTC
TRBJ2-3 | NA | TRBV7-2 | NA | 12 | CASSLVGDTQYF | TGTGCCAGCAGCTTAGTCGGGGATACGCAGTATTTT
TRBJ2-1 | TRBD2 | TRBV7-9 | many | 14 | CASSGRDYHNEQFF | TGTGCCAGCAGCGGCCGGGACTACCACAATGAGCAGTTCTTC
TRBJ2-3 | TRBD1 | TRBV6-5 | NA | 16 | CASSILPGQVTDTQYF | TGTGCCAGCAGCATACTCCCCGGACAGGTCACAGATACGCAGTATTTT
TRBJ2-1 | NA | TRBV7-2 | few | 15 | CASSSLPGPPNEQFF | TGTGCCAGCAGCTCCTTACCAGGACCTCCCAATGAGCAGTTCTTC
TRBJ1-2 | NA | TRBV7-9 | few | 14 | CASSLGGANYGYTF | TGTGCCAGCAGCTTGGGGGGCGCTAACTATGGCTACACCTTC
TRBJ1-5 | TRBD1 | TRBV7-2 | few | 16 | CASSLLGQGLNQPQHF | TGTGCCAGCAGCTTATTAGGACAGGGACTAAATCAGCCCCAGCATTTT
TRBJ2-2 | TRBD1 | TRBV19 | NA | 17 | CASRARQGPLNTGELFF | TGTGCCAGTAGAGCCAGACAGGGACCCCTTAACACCGGGGAGCTGTTTTTT
TRBJ1-1 | NA | TRBV7-6 | few | 15 | CASSLANHPGTEAFF | TGTGCCAGCAGCTTAGCGAACCACCCGGGGACTGAAGCTTTCTTT
TRBJ2-4 | TRBD1 | TRBV7-2 | NA | 17 | CASSLGNRGRLGDIQYF | TGTGCCAGCAGCTTAGGGAACAGGGGACGCCTAGGGGACATTCAGTACTTC
TRBJ1-1 | NA | TRBV12-5 | few | 13 | CASGLTGNTEAFF | TGTGCTAGTGGCTTAACAGGGAACACTGAAGCTTTCTTT
TRBJ2-7 | TRBD1 | TRBV11-2 | few | 14 | CASSFSGQGYEQYF | TGTGCCAGCAGCTTTTCCGGACAGGGCTACGAGCAGTACTTC
TRBJ1-1 | TRBD1 | TRBV6-6 | NA | 17 | CASSSSDHRGLNTEAFF | TGTGCCAGCAGTTCCTCAGATCACAGGGGATTGAACACTGAAGCTTTCTTT
TRBJ2-6 | NA | TRBV7-2 | NA | 18 | CASSLLSKPSSGANVLTF | TGTGCCAGCAGCTTACTCAGTAAACCCTCCTCTGGGGCCAACGTCCTGACTTTC
TRBJ2-2 | NA | TRBV7-6 | few | 17 | CASSLVVGVVDTGELFF | TGTGCCAGCAGCTTAGTCGTCGGGGTCGTCGACACCGGGGAGCTGTTTTTT
TRBJ2-7 | NA | TRBV12-3/TRBV12-4 | many | 14 | CASGEAAESYEQYF | TGTGCCAGCGGTGAGGCTGCAGAGTCCTACGAGCAGTACTTC
TRBJ2-1 | NA | TRBV6-1 | NA | 14 | CASSELHLGNEQFF | TGTGCCAGCAGTGAATTACATCTTGGCAATGAGCAGTTCTTC
TRBJ1-1 | TRBD1 | TRBV12-3/TRBV12-4 | NA | 13 | CASSGDRRTEAFF | TGTGCCAGCAGTGGGGACAGGCGCACTGAAGCTTTCTTT
TRBJ1-6 | TRBD1 | TRBV4-1 | few | 13 | CASSQAGQGRVHF | TGCGCCAGCAGCCAAGCGGGACAGGGGAGGGTCCACTTT
TRBJ1-1 | NA | TRBV7-2 | NA | 14 | CASSLVPGNTEAFF | TGTGCCAGCAGCTTAGTGCCGGGGAACACTGAAGCTTTCTTT
TRBJ2-7 | NA | TRBV6-6 | NA | 13 | CASSVAPIYEQYF | TGTGCCAGCAGTGTGGCTCCCATCTACGAGCAGTACTTC
TRBJ2-2 | NA | TRBV7-2 | NA | 13 | CASSPRGTGELFF | TGTGCCAGCAGCCCCCGCGGCACCGGGGAGCTGTTTTTT
TRBJ2-7 | TRBD2 | TRBV20-1 | NA | 16 | CSATPLERGETYEQYF | TGCAGTGCTACCCCCCTAGAGCGGGGGGAAACCTACGAGCAGTACTTC
TRBJ2-1 | TRBD1 | TRBV12-3/TRBV12-4 | NA | 13 | CASSWTGTDEQFF | TGTGCCAGCAGTTGGACAGGGACGGATGAGCAGTTCTTC
TRBJ2-3 | NA | TRBV30 | NA | 15 | CAWSQRGVSTNTQYF | TGTGCCTGGAGTCAAAGGGGAGTGTCGACAAATACGCAGTATTTT
TRBJ1-2 | NA | TRBV20-1 | NA | 13 | CSVWDGNFYGYTF | TGCAGTGTGTGGGACGGTAACTTCTATGGCTACACCTTC
TRBJ1-6 | TRBD1 | TRBV6-5 | NA | 15 | CASSHAWTGVSPLHF | TGTGCCAGCAGTCACGCGTGGACAGGGGTGTCACCCCTCCACTTT
TRBJ1-5 | NA | TRBV12-3/TRBV12-4 | few | 13 | CASREGWNQPQHF | TGTGCCAGCAGAGAGGGGTGGAATCAGCCCCAGCATTTT
TRBJ2-1 | NA | TRBV7-8 | NA | 16 | CASSSPEQSQRNEQFF | TGTGCCAGCAGCTCACCCGAACAGTCGCAAAGAAATGAGCAGTTCTTC
TRBJ1-6 | TRBD1 | TRBV12-3/TRBV12-4 | few | 15 | CASRPGTAGNSPLHF | TGTGCCAGCAGGCCTGGGACAGCGGGTAATTCACCCCTCCACTTT
TRBJ2-5 | NA | TRBV27 | few | 14 | CASSSYKGSETQYF | TGTGCCAGCAGTTCCTATAAAGGGTCAGAGACCCAGTACTTC
TRBJ2-1 | NA | TRBV6-2/TRBV6-3 | few | 14 | CASSPRDRFNEQFF | TGTGCCAGCAGTCCCCGGGACCGCTTCAATGAGCAGTTCTTC
TRBJ1-1 | NA | TRBV15 | NA | 11 | CATSRRPEAFF | TGTGCCACCAGTAGGCGGCCTGAAGCTTTCTTT
TRBJ2-7 | NA | TRBV4-3 | few | 13 | CASSHPLAYEQYF | TGCGCCAGCAGCCATCCCTTGGCCTACGAGCAGTACTTC
TRBJ2-3 | NA | TRBV12-3/TRBV12-4 | few | 16 | CASSWQGGIGTDTQYF | TGTGCCAGCAGTTGGCAAGGGGGGATTGGCACAGATACGCAGTATTTT
TRBJ2-7 | TRBD1 | TRBV5-1 | NA | 15 | CASSLGDRDVNEQYF | TGCGCCAGCAGCTTAGGTGACAGGGACGTCAACGAGCAGTACTTC
TRBJ1-5 | TRBD1 | TRBV7-2 | few | 14 | CASSSGTGTQPQHF | TGTGCCAGCAGCTCGGGGACAGGGACTCAGCCCCAGCATTTT
TRBJ2-2 | NA | TRBV4-2 | NA | 11 | CASSQGGELFF | TGTGCCAGCAGCCAAGGAGGGGAGCTGTTTTTT